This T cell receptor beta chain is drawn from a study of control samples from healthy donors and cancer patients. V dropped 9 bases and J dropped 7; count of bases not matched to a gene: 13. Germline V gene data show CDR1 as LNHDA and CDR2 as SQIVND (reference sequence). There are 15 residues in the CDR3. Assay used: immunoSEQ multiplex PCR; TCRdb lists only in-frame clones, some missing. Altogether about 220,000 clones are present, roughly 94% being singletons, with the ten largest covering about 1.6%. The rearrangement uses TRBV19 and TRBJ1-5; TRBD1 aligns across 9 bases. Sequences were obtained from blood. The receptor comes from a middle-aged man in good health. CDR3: CASRIQQGAHQPQHF. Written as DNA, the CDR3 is TGTGCCAGCAGAATTCAACAGGGGGCACACCAGCCCCAGCATTTT.